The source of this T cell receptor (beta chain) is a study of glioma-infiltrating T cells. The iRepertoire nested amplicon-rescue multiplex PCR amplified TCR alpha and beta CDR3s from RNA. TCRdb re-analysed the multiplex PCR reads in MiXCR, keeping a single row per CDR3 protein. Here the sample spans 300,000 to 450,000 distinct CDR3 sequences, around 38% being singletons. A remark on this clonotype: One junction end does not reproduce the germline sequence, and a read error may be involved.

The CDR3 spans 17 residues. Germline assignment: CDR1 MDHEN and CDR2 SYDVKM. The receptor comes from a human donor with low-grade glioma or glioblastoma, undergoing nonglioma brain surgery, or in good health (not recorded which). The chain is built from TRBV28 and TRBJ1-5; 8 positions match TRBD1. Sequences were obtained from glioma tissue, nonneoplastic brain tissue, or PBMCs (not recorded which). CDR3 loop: CASSSPWGTGDNRPQHF. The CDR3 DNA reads TGTGCCAGCAGTTCCCCCTGGGGGACAGGCGATAATCGGCCCCAGCATTTT.